The 30 T cell receptor beta chains below all came from one sample that was sequenced in a study of T-cell reconstitution after alpha-beta-depleted transplantation in children listed by TCRdb under 2016. Libraries were made using PCR. Sequencing used an Illumina HiSeq 2500. To normalize quantification of the TCRbeta repertoire, the TCR libraries were built with molecular barcoding that relied on unique molecular identifiers. TCRdb handled the public reads itself, with Q25 trimming in fastp and clone calling in MiXCR, and kept productive beta chains. Rows are combined by CDR3 protein, so each entry shows the most common genes and DNA. For this sample there are some 15,000 distinct CDR3 sequences; roughly 4.7% appear just once. About 7% of the sample comes from the top ten. The sample's treatment or condition label, decoded: allogeneic hematopoietic cell transplantation with graft depleted of TCRalphabeta T cells and CD19 B cells.

Sequences were derived from PBMCs, sampled before TCRalphabeta/CD19-depleted stem cell transplant. These receptors were taken from a boy younger than 18 with acute lymphoblastic leukemia, due to receive a stem cell transplant.

By share of the sample, this clonotype is medium-sized. V is TRBV10-3 and J is TRBJ2-7; the match to TRBD1 covers 8 bases. CDR1 and CDR2 (germline): ENHRY, SYGVKD. Trimming removed 5 bases from V and 2 bases from J; junction bases left unmatched: 5. The CDR3 has 14 residues. The CDR3 sequence: CAISSGQGAYEQYF. DNA for the CDR3: TGTGCCATCAGTTCAGGACAGGGCGCCTACGAGCAGTACTTC.

In this sample, this clonotype turned up many times. J is TRBJ1-1 and V is TRBV6-2 or TRBV6-3, with TRBD1 as a possible D gene (6 bases). CDR1 MNHEY and CDR2 SVGEGT come from the germline V gene. This CDR3 contains 13 residues. V was cut by 7 bases and J by 4 bases, with 13 bases left in between. The CDR3 loop is CASTKQGRTEAFF. For the CDR3, the DNA is TGTGCCAGCACCAAACAGGGCCGCACTGAAGCTTTCTTT.

Concerning this clonotype itself: A junction end diverges from the germline sequence, so it may reflect a read error. The rearrangement joins TRBV9 to TRBJ2-1; no clear D. The length of the CDR3 is 15 residues. The germline gives CDR1 SGDLS, CDR2 YYNGEE. The CDR3 protein is CASSLTGDSYNQQFF. CDR3 nucleotides: TGTGCAAGCAGCCTCACTGGGGATTCCTACAATCAGCAGTTCTTC.

This chain links TRBV24-1 with TRBJ1-5, with 7 bases aligning to TRBD1. Germline loops: CDR1 KGHDR, CDR2 SFDVKD. The CDR3 is 14 residues long. V dropped 6 bases and J dropped 1; count of bases not matched to a gene: 2. DNA for the CDR3: TGTGCCACCAGTTTGACAGGGAGCAATCAGCCCCAGCATTTT. Protein: CATSLTGSNQPQHF.

This clonotype was observed many times. The V call is TRBV20-1, the J call TRBJ1-2; D ambiguous. V was trimmed by 1 base and J by 0 bases, leaving 3 bases between them. Germline V gene sequence: CDR1 DFQATT, CDR2 SNEGSKA (reference sequence). This CDR3 region has 12 residues. CDR3 DNA sequence: TGCAGTGCTAGAGTTACTAACTATGGCTACACCTTC. This translates into CSARVTNYGYTF.

The table lists this clonotype with many counts. The V and J genes are TRBV5-1 and TRBJ1-1; unclear D gene. The germline CDR1 and CDR2 sequences are SGHRS and YFSETQ. Trimming shortened V by 0 bases and J by 3 bases, and 9 bases separated the two germline ends. The CDR3 totals 14 residues. CDR3 sequence reads: CASSLAVGYTEAFF. CDR3 sequence (DNA): TGCGCCAGCAGCTTGGCCGTGGGGTACACTGAAGCTTTCTTT. Supplemented by reference TRBV5-1 and TRBJ1-1, the full variable domain reads KAGVTQTPRYLIKTRGQQVTLSCSPISGHRSVSWYQQTPGQGLQFLFEYFSETQRNKGNFPGRFSGRQFSNSRSEMNVSTLELGDSALYLCASSLAVGYTEAFFGQGTRLTVV.

This clonotype was detected ten times or more. This sequence joins TRBV27 and TRBJ2-7, with 8 bases fitting TRBD1. The CDR3 runs to 14 residues. Germline V gene lookup returns CDR1 MNHEY and CDR2 SMNVEV (reference sequence). V shed 4 bases and J 4 bases; nucleotides not matched to a gene: 6. CDR3 DNA sequence: TGTGCCAGCAGTTGGGCAGGGGGCCGGTACGAGCAGTACTTC. Encoded protein: CASSWAGGRYEQYF.

At least ten counts were recorded for this clonotype. V and J are TRBV7-2 and TRBJ1-2, with a possible D match to TRBD1 (5 bases). Trimming shortened V by 2 bases and J by 7 bases, and 11 bases separated the two germline ends. This CDR3 has 13 amino acids. Germline V lookup: CDR1 SGHTA, CDR2 FQGNSA. The CDR3 DNA reads as TGTGCCAGCAGCTTATCCGGGGCGGGTGGCTACACCTTC. It translates to CASSLSGAGGYTF.

This clonotype appeared many times. This chain links TRBV4-3 with TRBJ2-2; 10 positions agree with TRBD2. CDR3 size: 16 residues. The germline V gene encodes CDR1 LGHNA and CDR2 YSLEER. V trimming: 1 base; J trimming: 4 bases; junction bases outside the gene matches: 3. CDR3 nucleotide sequence: TGCGCCAGCAGCCAAGGACTAGCGGGCTTCACCGGGGAGCTGTTTTTT. Translated: CASSQGLAGFTGELFF.

Ten or more counts support this clonotype. The J gene is TRBJ1-2, the V gene TRBV28, with no clear D. The CDR3 runs 14 residues. Trimming removed 0 bases at V and 3 bases at J, with 8 bases between. CDR1 MDHEN and CDR2 SYDVKM come from the germline V gene. In nucleotides, the CDR3 is TGTGCCAGCAGTTTATGGAGCCCCTACTATGGCTACACCTTC. It specifies CASSLWSPYYGYTF.

This clonotype was observed at least ten times. V usage is TRBV2 and J usage is TRBJ1-1; D not certain. The CDR3 runs to 14 residues. Trimming shortened V by 3 bases and J by 0 bases, and 8 bases separated the two germline ends. Per the germline V gene, CDR1 is SNHLY and CDR2 is FYNNEI. DNA for the CDR3: TGTGCCAGCAGTGAGCCGCGGTTGAACACTGAAGCTTTCTTT. This sequence encodes CASSEPRLNTEAFF.

At least ten counts were recorded for this clonotype. The V and J genes are TRBV19 and TRBJ1-1, with D unresolved. Trimming took 3 bases from V and 0 from J, leaving 8 bases between them. Germline CDR1 LNHDA, CDR2 SQIVND (reference sequence). The length of the CDR3 is 14 residues. The CDR3 loop is CASSMKRMNTEAFF. CDR3 DNA sequence: TGTGCCAGTAGTATGAAGAGAATGAACACTGAAGCTTTCTTT.

This clonotype is labeled medium-sized. The gene calls are TRBV10-1 and TRBJ2-2; D unclear. Germline V gives CDR1 WNHNN, CDR2 SYGVQD (reference sequence). This CDR3 region has 14 residues. Trimming removed 2 bases at V and 8 bases at J, with 12 bases between. This CDR3 reads CASSELRSTGELFF. CDR3 DNA: TGCGCCAGCAGTGAGCTACGATCGACAGGGGAGCTGTTTTTT.

The sample holds many counts of this clonotype. V gene TRBV30 combines with J gene TRBJ2-2; no clear D gene. CDR1 is GTSNPN, CDR2 SVGIG, per germline (reference sequence). Trimming pared 0 bases from V and 4 bases from J, leaving 9 bases between. The CDR3 totals 14 residues. CDR3 sequence reads: CAWSVIEVTGELFF. The CDR3 DNA reads TGTGCCTGGAGTGTGATAGAGGTCACCGGGGAGCTGTTTTTT. Full variable domain (outside the CDR3, taken from reference TRBV30 and TRBJ2-2): SQTIHQWPATLVQPVGSPLSLECTVEGTSNPNLYWYRQAAGRGLQLLFYSVGIGQISSEVPQNLSASRPQDRQFILSSKKLLLSDSGFYLCAWSVIEVTGELFFGEGSRLTVL.

This clonotype has ten or more counts. In nucleotides, the CDR3 is TGTGCCAGCAGCGTAGGGACTACCTCGTATGCGTTCTTC. It encodes CASSVGTTSYAFF. The J gene is TRBJ2-1, the V gene TRBV9; tentative D call: TRBD2 (6 bases). This CDR3 has 13 amino acids. CDR1 is SGDLS, CDR2 YYNGEE, per germline. V was clipped by 0 bases and J by 15 bases, with 16 bases between them.

This clonotype has a count of ten or more. The V and J genes are TRBV20-1 and TRBJ2-1, with D uncertain. CDR1 DFQATT and CDR2 SNEGSKA come from the germline V gene (reference sequence). Trimming cost V 5 bases and J 9 bases, with 11 bases left between them. CDR3 length equals 11 residues. The CDR3 loop reads CSAPQEAEQFF. CDR3 in DNA: TGCAGTGCTCCTCAAGAGGCTGAGCAGTTCTTC.

For this clonotype: The CDR3 does not close with the conserved phenylalanine or tryptophan, likely indicating a read error. The rearrangement uses TRBV3-1 and TRBJ2-5; D gene ambiguous. Germline V gives CDR1 LGHDT, CDR2 YNNKEL (reference sequence). V lost 6 bases to trimming and J lost 5 bases, with 16 bases between them. CDR3 length: 14 amino acids. CDR3 nucleotide sequence: TGTGCCAGCAGTCCTGGTGGAGACTCTGAGACCCAGTACTCG. Amino acid sequence: CASSPGGDSETQYS.

This clonotype is judged medium-sized. J is TRBJ1-6 and V is TRBV13, with D tentatively TRBD1 (6 bases). The CDR3 has 16 amino acids. Germline CDR1 and CDR2: PRHDT and FYEKMQ (reference sequence). V dropped 0 bases and J dropped 5 bases, with 11 bases sitting between them. In nucleotides, the CDR3 is TGTGCCAGCAGCTTAGGGGGGCCAGGGGATAATTCACCCCTCCACTTT. This encodes CASSLGGPGDNSPLHF.

This clonotype was detected many times. The gene calls are TRBV6-5 and TRBJ1-5, with D maybe TRBD1 (6 bases). V lost 7 bases, J lost 6 bases, and 19 bases lay in between. CDR3 length: 15 amino acids. Germline CDR1 MNHEY, CDR2 SVGAGI. The CDR3 DNA reads TGTGCCAGCATGGGGTACGGGGGGGCAGCTCAGCCCCAGCATTTT. This translates into CASMGYGGAAQPQHF.

This clonotype was counted many times. V usage is TRBV20-1 and J usage is TRBJ2-1; D perhaps matches TRBD2 (6 bases). This CDR3 contains 14 residues. CDR1 is DFQATT, CDR2 SNEGSKA, per germline (reference sequence). V gave up 4 bases and J gave up 9 bases, with 19 bases separating them. The CDR3 nucleotides are TGCAGTGCTATGGACTACCCACAAAGGATTGAGCAGTTCTTC. Amino acid sequence: CSAMDYPQRIEQFF.

Many counts were recorded for this clonotype. The rearrangement uses TRBV6-2 or TRBV6-3 and TRBJ2-2, with D possibly called TRBD1 or TRBD2 (6 bases each). Between the trimmed V and J ends, which lost 4 bases and 2 bases, there was a span of 14 bases. Looked up from germline, CDR1 is MNHEY and CDR2 is SVGEGT. The CDR3 totals 16 residues. DNA of the CDR3: TGTGCCAGCAGTTCCAGGGGCGGGGAAAACACCGGGGAGCTGTTTTTT. Its protein product is CASSSRGGENTGELFF.

This clonotype was seen repeatedly, ten times or more. The CDR3 DNA is TGTGCCAGCAGCTTCGCCCGACATGACGAGCAGTACTTC. It encodes CASSFARHDEQYF. J is TRBJ2-7 and V is TRBV7-9, with D unclear. The V gene lost 3 bases and the J gene lost 5 bases, with 11 bases spanning the gap. The germline gives CDR1 SEHNR, CDR2 FQNEAQ (reference sequence). The length of the CDR3 is 13 residues.

In this sample, this clonotype turned up many times. The rearrangement links TRBV7-3 to TRBJ2-1; D is unresolved. V lost 8 bases and J 4 bases, leaving 9 bases between the germline ends. The CDR3 loop spans 12 amino acids. Germline-derived CDR1 and CDR2 are SGHTA and FQGTGA. DNA for the CDR3: TGTGCCAGCTCCGACCTGTACAATGAGCAGTTCTTC. Translating gives CASSDLYNEQFF.

This clonotype was counted many times. The chain combines TRBV7-2 with TRBJ2-1; 13 nucleotides line up with TRBD2. Germline-derived CDR1 and CDR2 are SGHTA and FQGNSA. CDR3 length: 16 amino acids. V lost 7 bases to trimming and J lost 9 bases; unmatched junction nucleotides: 12. This chain's CDR3 is CASTLRTSGSRGEQFF. The CDR3 DNA reads as TGTGCCAGCACCCTACGGACTAGCGGGAGTAGGGGTGAGCAGTTCTTC.

This clonotype was seen many times. The V gene is TRBV9, the J gene TRBJ2-1; D is unclear. V lost 1 base to trimming and J lost 2 bases, with 10 bases between them. The CDR3 length is 15 residues. The germline CDR1 and CDR2 sequences are SGDLS and YYNGEE. The CDR3 sequence is CASSVSDGPYNEQFF. For the CDR3, the DNA is TGTGCCAGCAGCGTATCGGATGGGCCCTACAATGAGCAGTTCTTC. The entire variable domain, with the rest obtained from reference TRBV9 and TRBJ2-1, is as follows: DSGVTQTPKHLITATGQRVTLRCSPRSGDLSVYWYQQSLDQGLQFLIQYYNGEERAKGNILERFSAQQFPDLHSELNLSSLELGDSALYFCASSVSDGPYNEQFFGPGTRLTVL.

This clonotype has a count of ten or more. This rearrangement joins TRBV27 to TRBJ1-2; weak D call: TRBD1 (5 bases). V dropped 3 bases and J dropped 5 bases, with 16 bases sitting between them. The germline gives CDR1 MNHEY, CDR2 SMNVEV (reference sequence). The CDR3 runs 15 residues. The CDR3 is CASSFSAGPSYGYTF. The CDR3 DNA reads TGTGCCAGCAGTTTCTCGGCAGGGCCTTCGTATGGCTACACCTTC.

This clonotype was observed at least ten times. The CDR3 DNA reads TGCAGTGCTAGAGATCTCGTACCCTACAATGAGCAGTTCTTC. Protein product: CSARDLVPYNEQFF. The chain has TRBV20-1 and TRBJ2-1; D is undetermined. Trimming took off 0 bases at V and 2 bases at J, with 8 bases between the two ends. The CDR3 loop spans 14 amino acids. Germline V gives CDR1 DFQATT, CDR2 SNEGSKA (reference sequence).

This clonotype was counted between two and nine times. The V gene is TRBV20-1, the J gene TRBJ2-2, with 7 bases that match TRBD1. Germline loops: CDR1 DFQATT, CDR2 SNEGSKA (reference sequence). This CDR3 spans 16 amino acids. The CDR3 sequence: CCARGLDRSNTGELFF. The CDR3 coding sequence is TGCTGCGCTAGAGGTCTGGACAGGTCGAACACCGGGGAGCTGTTTTTT.

This clonotype counts as medium-sized. This chain uses TRBV5-1 with TRBJ1-1; D is possibly TRBD1 (6 bases). The CDR3 is 16 residues long. The germline gives CDR1 SGHRS, CDR2 YFSETQ. V was shortened by 4 bases and J by 5 bases, with 21 bases between the two germline ends. This CDR3 reads CASSPVGGAGETEAFF. The CDR3 region has the DNA TGCGCCAGCAGCCCTGTGGGGGGCGCAGGGGAAACTGAAGCTTTCTTT. Drawing the rest from reference TRBV5-1 and TRBJ1-1, the complete variable domain is KAGVTQTPRYLIKTRGQQVTLSCSPISGHRSVSWYQQTPGQGLQFLFEYFSETQRNKGNFPGRFSGRQFSNSRSEMNVSTLELGDSALYLCASSPVGGAGETEAFFGQGTRLTVV.

This clonotype was detected ten times or more. This sequence joins TRBV6-1 and TRBJ2-1; D might be TRBD1 (5 bases). V lost 8 bases and J lost 1, with 15 bases in between. From germline, CDR1 is MNHNS and CDR2 SASEGT. The CDR3 runs to 15 residues. The CDR3 DNA reads TGTGCCAGCCTCACAGGCCTGTGGTCCTACAATGAGCAGTTCTTC. This encodes CASLTGLWSYNEQFF.